This T cell receptor (beta chain) derives from a study of blood T cell repertoires in COVID-19. Study-level background: From T cells, B-cell-depleted T cells, or PBMCs came the material, which was cDNA or gDNA.

Method: immunoSEQ multiplex PCR; TCRdb's copy keeps in-frame clones and lacks some. The profile covers about 270,000 clones, with approximately 85% appearing a single time and around 10% taken by the ten largest. All enrollees were roughly 18 to 95 years old and from approximately 24 US areas. V gave up 2 bases and J gave up 0 bases; unmatched junction bases: 6. The CDR3 has 17 residues. Germline values: CDR1 SEHNR, CDR2 FQNEAQ (reference sequence). The sequencing input was PBMCs or T cells enriched from blood (not recorded which). This TCR derives from a woman aged 45 to 65 with acute COVID-19. The rearrangement uses TRBV7-9 and TRBJ2-2, with TRBD1 matching 7 bases. As DNA, the CDR3 is TGTGCCAGCAGCTTAAGACAGGGTGAACCGAACACCGGGGAGCTGTTTTTT. As protein: CASSLRQGEPNTGELFF.